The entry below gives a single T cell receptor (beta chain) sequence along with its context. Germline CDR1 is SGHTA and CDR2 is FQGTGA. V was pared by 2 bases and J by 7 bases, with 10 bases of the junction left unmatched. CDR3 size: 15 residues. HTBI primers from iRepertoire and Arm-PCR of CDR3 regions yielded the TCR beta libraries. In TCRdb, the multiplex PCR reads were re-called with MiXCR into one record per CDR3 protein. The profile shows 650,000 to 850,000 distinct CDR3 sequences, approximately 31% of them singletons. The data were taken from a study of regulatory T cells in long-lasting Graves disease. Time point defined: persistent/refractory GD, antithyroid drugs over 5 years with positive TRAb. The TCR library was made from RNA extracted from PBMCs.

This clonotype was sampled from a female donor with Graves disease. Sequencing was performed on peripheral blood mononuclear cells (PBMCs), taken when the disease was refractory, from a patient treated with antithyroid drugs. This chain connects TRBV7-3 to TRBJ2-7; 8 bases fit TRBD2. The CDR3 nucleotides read TGTGCCAGCAGCTTAGAACGGGGGGGAGGGGTTGAGCAGTACTTC. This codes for CASSLERGGGVEQYF.